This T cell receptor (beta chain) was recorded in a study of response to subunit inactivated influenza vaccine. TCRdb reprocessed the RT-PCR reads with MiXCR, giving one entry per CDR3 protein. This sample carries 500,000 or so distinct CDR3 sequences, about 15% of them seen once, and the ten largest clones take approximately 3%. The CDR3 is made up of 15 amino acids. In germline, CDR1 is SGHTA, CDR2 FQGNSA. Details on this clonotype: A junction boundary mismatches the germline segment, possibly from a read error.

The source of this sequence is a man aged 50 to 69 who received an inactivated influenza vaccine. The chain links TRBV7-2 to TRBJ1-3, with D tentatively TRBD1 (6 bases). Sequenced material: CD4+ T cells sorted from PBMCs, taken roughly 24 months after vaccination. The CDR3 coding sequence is TGTGCCAGCAGCCTAGCCGGGACAAGTGGAAACACCATATATTTT. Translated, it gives CASSLAGTSGNTIYF.